Below are 18 T cell receptor beta chains sequenced from a single sample in a study of cytomegalovirus exposure and HLA in healthy donors. Use of 60 Vbeta and 13 Jbeta primers characterized the PCR. TCRdb's copy holds only in-frame clones and misses some; the assay was immunoSEQ multiplex PCR. The sample shows 100,000 or so clones, 77% of them seen only once. The source material was PBMCs. Receptor source: a woman in her thirties or forties in good health and CMV-seronegative.

The gene calls are TRBV12-5 and TRBJ2-3, with 8 positions matching TRBD2. V was clipped by 2 bases and J by 1 base; unmatched bases: 2. This CDR3 is 15 amino acids long. Germline loops: CDR1 LGHNT, CDR2 FRNRAP. The CDR3 reads CASGLTGGGTDTQYF. Here the CDR3 DNA reads TGTGCTAGTGGTTTGACGGGGGGGGGCACAGATACGCAGTATTTT.

The chain combines TRBV6-1 with TRBJ2-4, with D unresolved. Germline CDR1 reads MNHNS; CDR2 reads SASEGT. V lost 2 bases and J 10 bases, leaving 6 bases between the germline ends. This CDR3 region has 11 residues. CDR3 region: CASSEIRIQYF. The CDR3 nucleotides read TGTGCCAGCAGTGAAATCCGGATTCAGTACTTC.

The chain couples TRBV19 to TRBJ1-5; 10 positions agree with TRBD1. Per the germline V gene, CDR1 is LNHDA and CDR2 is SQIVND (reference sequence). V lost 3 bases, J lost 4 bases, and 9 bases stayed unmatched. CDR3 length equals 17 residues. The CDR3 region is CASSIYGTGASNQPQHF. CDR3 nucleotide sequence: TGTGCCAGTAGTATCTACGGGACAGGGGCCAGTAATCAGCCCCAGCATTTT.

This clone was recorded a few times. At one end, the junction sequence differs from germline, possibly due to a read error. The V and J genes are TRBV7-9 and TRBJ1-1, with 8 bases identical to TRBD1. The CDR3 is made up of 15 amino acids. Germline lookup yields CDR1 SEHNR and CDR2 FQNEAQ (reference sequence). The CDR3 here is CSSRSGQGLNTEAFF. The CDR3 nucleotides are TGTTCCAGCAGGTCCGGACAGGGACTGAACACTGAAGCTTTCTTT.

The chain uses TRBV19 and TRBJ2-7, with a tentative D call TRBD1 (5 bases). CDR3 length equals 14 residues. Germline V gives CDR1 LNHDA, CDR2 SQIVND (reference sequence). Trimming stripped 5 bases from V and 3 bases from J, with 14 bases between. This chain's CDR3 is CASSSTVTFYEQYF. The CDR3 DNA reads TGTGCCAGTAGTTCGACAGTGACGTTCTACGAGCAGTACTTC.

This clone was observed once. Other DNA sequences in this specimen translate into the identical CDR3. The chain links TRBV6-5 to TRBJ1-5; possible D gene TRBD1, 5 bases. Per germline, CDR1 MNHEY and CDR2 SVGAGI. The CDR3 consists of 15 residues. The V and J ends lost 6 bases and 6 bases respectively, with 18 bases between them. In nucleotides, the CDR3 is TGTGCCAGCAGCCTTGTTCAGGGCGTAGGTCAGCCCCAGCATTTT. It is translated as CASSLVQGVGQPQHF.

V usage is TRBV6-5 and J usage is TRBJ1-2; D unresolved. Germline V gene data show CDR1 as MNHEY and CDR2 as SVGAGI. V was clipped by 4 bases and J by 2 bases, with 11 bases between them. The CDR3 is made up of 14 amino acids. CDR3 residues: CASSSSGWNYGYTF. The CDR3 DNA reads TGTGCCAGCAGTTCATCGGGATGGAACTATGGCTACACCTTC.

The chain links TRBV6-6 to TRBJ1-2; 9 nucleotides agree with TRBD1. Germline loops: CDR1 MNHNY, CDR2 SVGAGI (reference sequence). CDR3 length: 15 residues. With 6 bases clipped from V and 4 bases from J, the junction kept 9 bases outside the gene matches. The CDR3 nucleotides read TGTGCCAGCAGCCGCCGGGACAGGGCATCCTATGGCTACACCTTC. It specifies CASSRRDRASYGYTF.

The rearrangement joins TRBV15 to TRBJ1-3, with D possibly matching TRBD1 (6 bases). There are 17 residues in the CDR3. V lost 0 bases to trimming and J lost 0 bases, with 12 bases between them. Germline V gene lookup returns CDR1 LNHNV and CDR2 YYDKDF (reference sequence). CDR3 in amino acids: CATSREAGAFSGNTIYF. In DNA form, the CDR3 reads TGTGCCACCAGCAGAGAGGCAGGGGCCTTCTCTGGAAACACCATATATTTT.

This chain uses TRBV30 with TRBJ1-2; no clear D gene. The CDR3 has 15 residues. Germline-derived CDR1 and CDR2 are GTSNPN and SVGIG (reference sequence). V was clipped by 2 bases and J by 8 bases, with 21 bases between them. Here the CDR3 reads CAWSSGSPSISGYTF. The CDR3 DNA reads TGTGCCTGGAGTAGCGGCAGCCCTTCCATTTCGGGCTACACCTTC.

V is TRBV7-9 and J is TRBJ1-2; 10 bases agree with TRBD1. The CDR3 covers 14 residues. CDR1 and CDR2 (germline): SEHNR, FQNEAQ (reference sequence). V shed 5 bases and J 7 bases; nucleotides not matched to a gene: 7. The CDR3 DNA follows: TGTGCCAGCAGCCTGGGACAGGGGTTGGGTGGCTACACCTTC. Translation gives CASSLGQGLGGYTF.

The sample holds a few counts of this clone. This sequence joins TRBV29-1 and TRBJ2-1; 7 bases agree with TRBD1. The CDR3 covers 16 residues. Germline CDR1 SQVTM, CDR2 ANQGSEA. With V trimmed by 5 bases and J by 5 bases, 15 bases remained unmatched. The CDR3 protein is CSVLVGWDRSNNEQFF. The CDR3 DNA is TGCAGCGTTTTGGTGGGGTGGGACAGATCAAACAATGAGCAGTTCTTC.

This clone was recorded only once. J is TRBJ1-1 and V is TRBV15, with D unresolved. Germline CDR1 is LNHNV and CDR2 is YYDKDF (reference sequence). This CDR3 contains 13 residues. V lost 5 bases, J lost 2 bases, and 9 bases lay in between. CDR3 coding DNA: TGTGCCACCAGCCCGGGAGGTAACACTGAAGCTTTCTTT. This translates into CATSPGGNTEAFF.

The rearrangement links TRBV4-2 to TRBJ2-1; weak D call: TRBD1 (5 bases). CDR1 is LGHNA, CDR2 YNFKEQ, per germline. Trimming removed 0 bases at V and 8 bases at J, with 14 bases between. This CDR3 is 15 amino acids long. The CDR3 nucleotides read TGTGCCAGCAGCCAAGATCTAGTTACAGGTGATGAGCAGTTCTTC. This encodes CASSQDLVTGDEQFF.

This clone was counted once. The chain recombines TRBV19 with TRBJ2-6, with 9 positions matching TRBD1. Germline CDR1 LNHDA, CDR2 SQIVND (reference sequence). The CDR3 is 18 residues long. J gave up 0 bases and V 1 base, and 4 bases lay outside the gene matches. The CDR3 protein is CASSIGQGGLSGANVLTF. The CDR3 DNA is TGTGCCAGTAGTATAGGACAGGGGGGACTCTCTGGGGCCAACGTCCTGACTTTC.

The chain links TRBV19 to TRBJ2-2; tentative D call: TRBD1 (6 bases). This CDR3 has 14 residues. The V gene lost 5 bases and the J gene lost 0 bases, with 7 bases spanning the gap. CDR1 and CDR2 from the germline V gene are LNHDA and SQIVND (reference sequence). In DNA, the CDR3 is TGTGCCAGTAGTCCAGGGGCGAACACCGGGGAGCTGTTTTTT. Protein: CASSPGANTGELFF.

The chain couples TRBV21-1 to TRBJ1-6; TRBD1 is taken as the D call from the table, unchecked against the DNA. TRBV21-1 is a listed pseudogene. This CDR3 spans 20 amino acids. As DNA, the CDR3 is TGTGCCAGCAGCATGAGTGCGGCAGGGGGCGAGAGCTCCTATAATTCACCCCTCCACTTT. Translation: CASSMSAAGGESSYNSPLHF.

This clone was recorded a few times. The rearrangement uses TRBV6-1 and TRBJ2-7, with TRBD2 matching over 11 bases. Trimming took 5 bases from V and 4 from J; bases not matched to a gene: 4. Germline V gives CDR1 MNHNS, CDR2 SASEGT. The length of the CDR3 is 14 residues. The CDR3 DNA reads as TGTGCCAGCAGTCTAGCGGGGGGATCTTACGAGCAGTACTTC. Translating it yields CASSLAGGSYEQYF.